Shown below are 20 T cell receptor beta chains from a single sample sequenced in a study of shared clonotypes between healthy human individuals. Clones were sequenced by immunoSEQ multiplex PCR, and TCRdb holds only the in-frame ones, with some missing. The sample carries roughly 1,600,000 clones, about 98.5% recorded once. The source material was naive CD4+ T cells sorted from blood. The subset is: CD45RA+ positively selected. Receptors originate from a man aged 30-40 years in good health.

The rearrangement joins TRBV29-1 to TRBJ2-3; D remains unclear. The CDR3 runs 10 residues. Germline-derived CDR1 and CDR2 are SQVTM and ANQGSEA. V lost 8 bases and J lost 5, with 8 bases in between. This CDR3 reads CSCVGDTQYF. The DNA for the CDR3 is TGCAGCTGCGTTGGAGATACGCAGTATTTT.

This chain connects TRBV18 to TRBJ1-5, with D uncertain. Germline-derived CDR1 and CDR2 are KGHSH and LQKENI. The CDR3 covers 15 residues. The V gene lost 3 bases and the J gene lost 3 bases, with 12 bases spanning the gap. In DNA form, the CDR3 reads TGTGCCAGCTCACCTCCGGGGAGCCTCAATCAGCCCCAGCATTTT. The encoded protein is CASSPPGSLNQPQHF.

The chain links TRBV2 to TRBJ2-2; D tentatively fits TRBD1 or TRBD2 (6 bases each). V lost 4 bases to trimming and J lost 3 bases, with 12 bases between them. Per the germline V gene, CDR1 is SNHLY and CDR2 is FYNNEI. The CDR3 sequence is 15 residues long. The CDR3 DNA reads as TGTGCCAGCAGTGGGCCGGGGGCAGACACCGGGGAGCTGTTTTTT. Its translation: CASSGPGADTGELFF.

The V gene is TRBV29-1, the J gene TRBJ1-1; 9 bases map to TRBD1. The CDR3 contains 14 residues. Germline CDR1 and CDR2: SQVTM and ANQGSEA. V was clipped by 5 bases and J by 1 base; unmatched bases: 5. In DNA, the CDR3 is TGCAGCGTTAGGGACAGGGCCTCGAACACTGAAGCTTTCTTT. This codes for CSVRDRASNTEAFF.

The chain employs TRBV5-1 and TRBJ1-1; possibly TRBD1 for D (5 bases). V was shortened by 2 bases and J by 0 bases, with 14 bases between the two germline ends. CDR1 SGHRS and CDR2 YFSETQ come from the germline V gene. The CDR3 contains 16 residues. This CDR3 is CASSFSTGSMNTEAFF. CDR3 nucleotides: TGCGCCAGCAGCTTCAGCACAGGCTCAATGAACACTGAAGCTTTCTTT.

The V call is TRBV5-6, the J call TRBJ2-3; D possibly uses TRBD1 or TRBD2 (6 bases each). The CDR3 is made up of 16 amino acids. Germline V CDR1 and CDR2: SGHDT, YYEEEE. Trimming took 0 bases from V and 0 from J, leaving 11 bases between them. CDR3 sequence: CASSLAGGTSTDTQYF. The CDR3 coding sequence is TGTGCCAGCAGCTTGGCCGGGGGCACTAGCACAGATACGCAGTATTTT.

The chain employs TRBV11-2 and TRBJ2-1; 10 nucleotides agree with TRBD2. Germline CDR1 SGHAT, CDR2 FQNNGV. This CDR3 spans 17 amino acids. J lost 3 bases, V lost 5 bases, and 10 bases had no gene match. This CDR3 reads CASSRTKREGIYNEQFF. The CDR3 DNA sequence: TGTGCCAGCAGCCGAACAAAGCGGGAGGGGATCTACAATGAGCAGTTCTTC.

The sample holds one count of this clone. The chain recombines TRBV5-5 with TRBJ1-2, with D possibly TRBD1 on 6 matching bases. V was shortened by 3 bases and J by 2 bases, with 11 bases between the two germline ends. Germline CDR1 and CDR2: SGHKS and YYEKEE (reference sequence). The CDR3 has 14 amino acids. Here the CDR3 DNA reads TGTGCCAGCAGCTCACGGACAGAGAACTATGGCTACACCTTC. Translation: CASSSRTENYGYTF. The full variable domain, rest sourced from reference TRBV5-5 and TRBJ1-2, is DAGVTQSPTHLIKTRGQQVTLRCSPISGHKSVSWYQQVLGQGPQFIFQYYEKEERGRGNFPDRFSARQFPNYSSELNVNALLLGDSALYLCASSSRTENYGYTFGSGTRLTVV.

The chain uses TRBV19 and TRBJ1-4; D uncertain. The V end was cut by 3 bases, the J end by 5 bases, with 4 bases between. CDR1 LNHDA and CDR2 SQIVND come from the germline V gene (reference sequence). The CDR3 has 12 residues. The CDR3 DNA reads TGTGCCAGTAGTATTGGGAATGAAAAACTGTTTTTT. Translated, it gives CASSIGNEKLFF.

The J gene is TRBJ2-5, the V gene TRBV15; unclear D gene. V gave up 3 bases and J gave up 3 bases, with 5 bases separating them. Germline values: CDR1 LNHNV, CDR2 YYDKDF (reference sequence). The CDR3 consists of 12 residues. The CDR3: CATSRPKETQYF. CDR3 bases: TGTGCCACCAGCAGGCCGAAAGAGACCCAGTACTTC.

The chain combines TRBV11-2 with TRBJ1-1, with a possible D match to TRBD1 (5 bases). CDR1 SGHAT and CDR2 FQNNGV come from the germline V gene. The CDR3 extends over 14 amino acids. Trimming removed 4 bases at V and 7 bases at J, with 16 bases between. The CDR3 sequence: CASSSTTQGGEAFF. The CDR3 DNA reads as TGTGCCAGCAGCTCAACAACCCAGGGAGGTGAAGCTTTCTTT. Based on the CDR3 plus reference TRBV11-2 and TRBJ1-1, the full variable domain is EAGVAQSPRYKIIEKRQSVAFWCNPISGHATLYWYQQILGQGPKLLIQFQNNGVVDDSQLPKDRFSAERLKGVDSTLKIQPAKLEDSAVYLCASSSTTQGGEAFFGQGTRLTVV.

The chain uses TRBV6-5 and TRBJ1-1; perhaps TRBD1 as D (6 bases). The CDR3 runs 14 residues. Germline loops: CDR1 MNHEY, CDR2 SVGAGI. Trimming removed 2 bases at V and 7 bases at J, with 14 bases between. The CDR3 spells CASSYVRRGFEAFF. CDR3 bases: TGTGCCAGCAGTTACGTCCGCAGGGGTTTTGAAGCTTTCTTT.

The J gene is TRBJ2-5, the V gene TRBV15, with TRBD2 identical over 7 bases. CDR1 is LNHNV and CDR2 is YYDKDF in the germline V gene (reference sequence). CDR3 size: 15 residues. Losses at the gene ends were 4 bases for V and 7 bases for J; bases not matched to a gene: 12. CDR3: CATSIAGGVAGTQYF. The DNA for the CDR3 is TGTGCCACCAGCATCGCAGGTGGGGTAGCGGGGACCCAGTACTTC.

The chain links TRBV29-1 to TRBJ2-5, with no clear D. There are 12 residues in the CDR3. Trimming shortened V by 6 bases and J by 5 bases, and 13 bases separated the two germline ends. The germline CDR1 and CDR2 sequences are SQVTM and ANQGSEA. This CDR3 is CSVVISRETQYF. The CDR3 DNA follows: TGCAGCGTGGTAATATCTCGTGAGACCCAGTACTTC.

This clone appeared a single time. V gene TRBV18 combines with J gene TRBJ1-1; D is unresolved. Per germline, CDR1 KGHSH and CDR2 LQKENI. Trimming took off 3 bases at V and 0 bases at J, with 14 bases between the two ends. The CDR3 totals 16 residues. CDR3 bases: TGTGCCAGCTCACCCCTCCCCAGGACGGTGAACACTGAAGCTTTCTTT. The encoded protein is CASSPLPRTVNTEAFF.

The V call is TRBV9, the J call TRBJ2-1; 11 nucleotides match TRBD2. The CDR3 length is 16 residues. CDR1 and CDR2 (germline): SGDLS, YYNGEE. Trimming removed 3 bases from V and 7 bases from J; junction bases left unmatched: 9. CDR3 nucleotides: TGTGCCAGCAGCGCCATATCCGGGACTAGCGGTAATGAGCAGTTCTTC. Translating it yields CASSAISGTSGNEQFF.

As regards this clone: Other DNA sequences of this sample code for an identical CDR3. The chain has TRBV6-5 and TRBJ2-3, with a possible D match to TRBD2 (6 bases). Germline values: CDR1 MNHEY, CDR2 SVGAGI. This CDR3 is 14 amino acids long. Trimming pared 4 bases from V and 2 bases from J, leaving 10 bases between. The CDR3 DNA reads TGTGCCAGCAGTTTAGCGGCATCCACAGATACGCAGTATTTT. Translation gives CASSLAASTDTQYF.

With respect to this clone: Within the sample, other DNA sequences also encode this same CDR3. The rearrangement joins TRBV5-4 to TRBJ2-5; D may be TRBD2 (7 bases). The CDR3 is made up of 14 amino acids. Per germline, CDR1 SGHNT and CDR2 YYREEE (reference sequence). V lost 1 base, J lost 4 bases, and 11 bases lay in between. The CDR3 nucleotides are TGTGCCAGCAGCTTGAGGGAGGGGGGAGAGACCCAGTACTTC. Protein product: CASSLREGGETQYF.

The chain's CDR3 is CASRTGTAQETQYF. The CDR3 bases are TGTGCCAGCAGGACAGGGACAGCTCAAGAGACCCAGTACTTC. The chain links TRBV5-4 to TRBJ2-5; 7 bases are a match to TRBD1. Germline values: CDR1 SGHNT, CDR2 YYREEE (reference sequence). The CDR3 is 14 amino acids. Trimming took 5 bases from V and 2 from J; bases not matched to a gene: 6.

The chain has TRBV6-5 and TRBJ2-1; D unresolved. The germline V gene encodes CDR1 MNHEY and CDR2 SVGAGI. Trimming left V 6 bases short and J 4 bases short, with 13 bases between. The CDR3 runs 14 residues. The CDR3 protein is CASSRSGTYNEQFF. The CDR3 nucleotides are TGTGCCAGCAGCAGGTCCGGAACATACAATGAGCAGTTCTTC.